The 13 T cell receptor beta chains below come from one sample, sequenced in a study of T cells in Graves' hyperthyroidism and ophthalmopathy. The source material, RNA transcripts, was used to amplify TCR beta CDR3 regions. An initial round of RT-PCR targeting the TCR CDR3 relied on the HTBI primer set. MiXCR was run by TCRdb on the multiplex PCR reads, yielding one entry per CDR3 protein. This sample has about 320,000 distinct CDR3 sequences, with 16% found just once. The sample consisted of blood. The receptors here all came from a man aged 25 to 40 with Graves' hyperthyroidism.

This clonotype was detected ten times or more. V is TRBV6-1 and J is TRBJ2-5; 8 bases fit TRBD1. In germline, CDR1 is MNHNS, CDR2 SASEGT. V was clipped by 8 bases and J by 4 bases; unmatched bases: 3. The length of the CDR3 is 12 residues. The CDR3 region is CASGQGGETQYF. CDR3 DNA: TGTGCCAGCGGACAGGGTGGAGAGACCCAGTACTTC.

The rearrangement links TRBV14 to TRBJ1-1, with 10 bases identical to TRBD1. Looked up from germline, CDR1 is SGHDN and CDR2 is FVKESK. CDR3 length equals 16 residues. Losses at the gene ends were 4 bases for V and 10 bases for J; bases not matched to a gene: 15. The CDR3 loop reads CASSPDLGTGEPGAFF. The DNA for the CDR3 is TGTGCCAGCAGCCCCGACCTCGGGACAGGGGAACCGGGAGCTTTCTTT. Drawing the rest from reference TRBV14 and TRBJ1-1, the complete variable domain is EAGVTQFPSHSVIEKGQTVTLRCDPISGHDNLYWYRRVMGKEIKFLLHFVKESKQDESGMPNNRFLAERTGGTYSTLKVQPAELEDSGVYFCASSPDLGTGEPGAFFGQGTRLTVV.

V usage is TRBV19 and J usage is TRBJ2-7; D is perhaps TRBD1 (6 bases). The CDR3 loop spans 15 amino acids. Germline-derived CDR1 and CDR2 are LNHDA and SQIVND (reference sequence). V was shortened by 3 bases and J by 4 bases, with 16 bases between the two germline ends. DNA for the CDR3: TGTGCCAGTAGTATCCGTGGGCAGGGGAGATACGAGCAGTACTTC. This encodes CASSIRGQGRYEQYF.

At least ten counts were recorded for this clonotype. The CDR3 nucleotides are TGTGCCAGCAGCCAAGTGGTGAATAGTAGGAACACTGAAGCTTTCTTT. Its protein is CASSQVVNSRNTEAFF. The chain couples TRBV3-1 to TRBJ1-1; no firm D call. Trimming stripped 1 base from V and 1 base from J, with 13 bases between. CDR1 is LGHDT and CDR2 is YNNKEL in the germline V gene (reference sequence). The CDR3 is 16 residues long.

The sample holds a few counts of this clonotype. The rearrangement links TRBV7-8 to TRBJ2-3; a weak D match, TRBD2 (6 bases). The CDR3 extends over 14 amino acids. Deletions cut 2 bases from V and 5 bases from J, with 11 bases between. Germline V gene sequence: CDR1 SGHVS, CDR2 FQNEAQ. The CDR3 DNA follows: TGTGCCAGCAGCTTACGGGAGCCCAGAGATACGCAGTATTTT. Its translation is CASSLREPRDTQYF.

This rearrangement joins TRBV7-8 to TRBJ2-5; unclear D gene. Germline V gene sequence: CDR1 SGHVS, CDR2 FQNEAQ. This CDR3 spans 14 amino acids. Trimming shortened V by 3 bases and J by 7 bases, and 15 bases separated the two germline ends. This CDR3 is CASSFGRRRRTQYF. As DNA, the CDR3 is TGTGCCAGCAGCTTCGGACGGCGACGTAGGACCCAGTACTTC.

As regards this clonotype: An end of the junction differs from the germline gene, which may be a read error. This chain connects TRBV5-5 to TRBJ2-5; TRBD2 matches at 7 bases. Germline loops: CDR1 SGHKS, CDR2 YYEKEE (reference sequence). The CDR3 length is 14 residues. Here the CDR3 DNA reads TGCGCCAGCAGAGTCGGGGCGCGGGGGGAGACCCAGTACTTC. Amino acid sequence: CASRVGARGETQYF.

The rearrangement joins TRBV12-3 or TRBV12-4 to TRBJ2-1, with 8 bases aligning to TRBD2. The ends lost 3 bases at V and 7 bases at J; junction bases unmatched: 8. The CDR3 spans 15 residues. CDR3 DNA sequence: TGTGCCAGCAGTTTCCCTGGGACTAGGATAAATGAGCAGTTCTTC. Translated, it gives CASSFPGTRINEQFF.

The chain joins TRBV20-1 to TRBJ1-5; the D gene is possibly TRBD1 (5 bases). CDR1 and CDR2 from the germline V gene are DFQATT and SNEGSKA (reference sequence). V was shortened by 3 bases and J by 5 bases, with 14 bases between the two germline ends. The CDR3 is made up of 14 amino acids. This CDR3 is CSARGGIGDQPQHF. CDR3 DNA: TGCAGTGCTAGGGGGGGGATTGGGGATCAGCCCCAGCATTTT.

This clonotype has a count of ten or more. This chain joins TRBV10-2 and TRBJ2-1; no reliable D call. There are 15 residues in the CDR3. V was shortened by 3 bases and J by 3 bases, with 12 bases between the two germline ends. Germline V gene data show CDR1 as WSHSY and CDR2 as SAAADI. Here the CDR3 reads CASSEWGLGYNEQFF. In DNA, the CDR3 is TGCGCCAGCAGTGAATGGGGTCTCGGCTACAATGAGCAGTTCTTC.

As regards this clonotype: This may be a read error, as it is one base from a much larger clone. The CDR3 sequence is CASREILGRAGLDNEQFF. The DNA for the CDR3 is TGCGCCAGCAGAGAAATTCTCGGGAGGGCCGGGCTCGACAATGAGCAGTTCTTC. The rearrangement links TRBV10-2 to TRBJ2-1; 8 positions agree with TRBD2. The CDR3 is 18 residues long. The germline CDR1 and CDR2 sequences are WSHSY and SAAADI. J was trimmed by 5 bases and V by 6 bases; bases with no gene match: 18.

This clonotype was counted ten times or more. This chain links TRBV2 with TRBJ2-5, with 8 positions matching TRBD1. J was trimmed by 4 bases and V by 9 bases; bases with no gene match: 22. Germline V lookup: CDR1 SNHLY, CDR2 FYNNEI. The CDR3 spans 18 residues. The DNA of the CDR3 is TGTGCCAGTACAGGGGGAGGTGGGACTGGGACGTCGGGAGAGACCCAGTACTTC. Protein product: CASTGGGGTGTSGETQYF.

This clonotype was counted at least ten times. V and J are TRBV6-5 and TRBJ1-1; a weak D match, TRBD1 (5 bases). CDR3 length: 15 residues. V gave up 2 bases and J gave up 1 base, with 11 bases separating them. CDR1 is MNHEY and CDR2 is SVGAGI in the germline V gene. CDR3 in DNA: TGTGCCAGCAGTTACCAACTGACAGCGAACACTGAAGCTTTCTTT. The encoded protein is CASSYQLTANTEAFF.